The TCR beta chain under discussion was sequenced for a study of chemoradiotherapy in HPV16-positive cancers. Regarding the study as a whole: HPV-specific T cells were functionally defined from only a couple of HPV16-positive patients.

With regard to this clone: Its antigen is not known.

CDR1 is MNHEY and CDR2 is SVGAGI in the germline V gene. V trimming: 6 bases; J trimming: 6 bases; junction bases outside the gene matches: 1. The CDR3 contains 13 residues. Repertoires were generated with immunoSEQ multiplex PCR, while TCRdb's copy carries only in-frame clones and drops some. This sample has 30,000 to 35,000 clones; roughly 86% occur once, and the top ten carry 2.1%. This sequence originates from a human donor with HPV-associated anogenital cancer. The chain joins TRBV6-5 to TRBJ1-5, with 11 nucleotides matching TRBD1. The sequences come from blood, collected from a patient who underwent chemoradiotherapy. CDR3 bases: TGTGCCAGCAGGGGACAGGGGGGTCAGCCCCAGCATTTT. This sequence encodes CASRGQGGQPQHF.